This TCR beta chain is drawn from a study of CD8 T cells in Susac syndrome. RNA, at about 0.45 to 1 ug, was reverse transcribed with random hexamers. It was immunoSEQ multiplex PCR that amplified TCR beta CDR3 across 54 Vbeta and 13 Jbeta. TCRdb re-called the immunoSEQ multiplex PCR reads through MiXCR, storing one row per CDR3 protein. The repertoire holds 150,000 or so distinct CDR3 sequences, with around 95% as singletons. The CD8+ and CD4+ T cells were isolated magnetically using a negative isolation approach, whereas the TEMRA cells were enriched by FACS. The germline V gene has CDR1 SGHVS and CDR2 FQNEAQ. The CDR3 is 12 amino acids. The ends were cut back, 5 bases at V and 6 bases at J, with 10 bases in the middle.

Sequenced input: CD8+ T cells from PBMCs. This clonotype originated in a human donor with multiple sclerosis. V usage is TRBV7-8 and J usage is TRBJ1-1; D perhaps matches TRBD1 (6 bases). The CDR3 reads CASSKGGAEAFF. The CDR3 DNA follows: TGTGCCAGCAGCAAAGGGGGGGCTGAAGCTTTCTTT.